This T cell receptor (beta chain) originates from a study of identical twins. Study outcomes and limitations: Out-of-frame beta chain sequences displayed weaker excess sharing between twins.

This clonotype showed up many times. Antigen unknown. The germline gives CDR1 SGHRS, CDR2 YFSETQ. Deletions cut 0 bases from V and 7 bases from J, with 10 bases between. This CDR3 has 13 amino acids. The cDNA had a unique molecular identifier and a template-switch universal primer site. TCRdb recomputed calls from the 5' RACE reads with MiXCR, one row per CDR3 protein. The repertoire holds around 200,000 distinct CDR3 sequences, with approximately 9% as singletons. Input material: memory (CD45RO+) T cells sorted from blood. The sequence came from a young woman in good health. The rearrangement joins TRBV5-1 to TRBJ1-2; D possibly corresponds to TRBD1 (5 bases). The CDR3, as DNA: TGCGCCAGCAGCTTGGGGCAGGGAAGTGGCTACACCTTC. This translates into CASSLGQGSGYTF.